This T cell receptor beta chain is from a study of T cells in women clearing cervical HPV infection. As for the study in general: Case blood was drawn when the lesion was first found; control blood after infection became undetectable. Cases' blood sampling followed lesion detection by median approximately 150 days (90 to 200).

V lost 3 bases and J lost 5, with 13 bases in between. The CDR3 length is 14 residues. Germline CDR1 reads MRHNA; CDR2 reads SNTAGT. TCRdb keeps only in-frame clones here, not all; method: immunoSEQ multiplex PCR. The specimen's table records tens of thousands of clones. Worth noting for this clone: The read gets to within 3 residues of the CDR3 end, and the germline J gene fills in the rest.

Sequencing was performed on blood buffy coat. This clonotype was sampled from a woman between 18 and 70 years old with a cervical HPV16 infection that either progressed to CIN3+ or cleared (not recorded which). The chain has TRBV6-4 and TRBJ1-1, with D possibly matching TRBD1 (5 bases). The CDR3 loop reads CASSEVPQGTEAFF. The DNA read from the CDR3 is TGTGCCAGCAGTGAAGTCCCCCAGGGAACTGAA.